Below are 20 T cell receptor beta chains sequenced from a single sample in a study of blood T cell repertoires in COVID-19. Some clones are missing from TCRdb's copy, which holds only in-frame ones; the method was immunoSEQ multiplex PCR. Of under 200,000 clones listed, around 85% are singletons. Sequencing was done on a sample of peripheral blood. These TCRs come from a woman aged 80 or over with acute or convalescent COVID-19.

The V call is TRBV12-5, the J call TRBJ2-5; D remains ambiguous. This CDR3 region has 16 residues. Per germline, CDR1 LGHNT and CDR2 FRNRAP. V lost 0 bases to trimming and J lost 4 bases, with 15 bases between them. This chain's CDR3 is CASGLVPPQIGETQYF. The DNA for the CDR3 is TGTGCTAGTGGTTTGGTACCCCCCCAGATTGGAGAGACCCAGTACTTC.

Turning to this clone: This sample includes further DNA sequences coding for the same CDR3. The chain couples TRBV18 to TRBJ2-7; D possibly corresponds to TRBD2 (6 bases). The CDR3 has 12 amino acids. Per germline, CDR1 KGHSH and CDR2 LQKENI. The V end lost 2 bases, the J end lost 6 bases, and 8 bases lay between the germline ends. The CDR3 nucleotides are TGTGCCAGCTCACCAGGGCGGGGCGAGCAGTACTTC. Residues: CASSPGRGEQYF. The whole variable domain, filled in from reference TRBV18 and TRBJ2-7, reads NAGVMQNPRHLVRRRGQEARLRCSPMKGHSHVYWYRQLPEEGLKFMVYLQKENIIDESGMPKERFSAEFPKEGPSILRIQQVVRGDSAAYFCASSPGRGEQYFGPGTRLTVT.

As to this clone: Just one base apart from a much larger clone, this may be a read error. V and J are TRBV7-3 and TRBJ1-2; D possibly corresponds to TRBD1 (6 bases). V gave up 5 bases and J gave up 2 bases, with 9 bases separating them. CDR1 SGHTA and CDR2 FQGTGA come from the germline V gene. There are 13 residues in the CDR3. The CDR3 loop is CASSPDRNYGYTF. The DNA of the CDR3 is TGTGCCAGCAGCCCTGACAGGAACTATGGCTACACCTTC. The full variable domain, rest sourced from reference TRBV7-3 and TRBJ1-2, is GAGVSQTPSNKVTEKGKYVELRCDPISGHTALYWYRQSLGQGPEFLIYFQGTGAADDSGLPNDRFFAVRPEGSVSTLKIQRTERGDSAVYLCASSPDRNYGYTFGSGTRLTVV.

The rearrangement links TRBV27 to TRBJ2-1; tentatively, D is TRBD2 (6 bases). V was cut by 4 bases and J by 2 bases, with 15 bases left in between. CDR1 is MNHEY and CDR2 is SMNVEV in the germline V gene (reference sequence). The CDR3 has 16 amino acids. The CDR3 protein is CASSSLASVTYNEQFF. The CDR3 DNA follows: TGTGCCAGCAGTTCGCTCGCTAGCGTAACCTACAATGAGCAGTTCTTC.

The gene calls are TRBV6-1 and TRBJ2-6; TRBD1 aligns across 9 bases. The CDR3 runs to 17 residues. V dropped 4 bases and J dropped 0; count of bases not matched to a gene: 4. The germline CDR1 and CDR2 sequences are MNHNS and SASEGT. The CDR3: CASSGGQGVSGANVLTF. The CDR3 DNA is TGTGCCAGCAGTGGGGGACAGGGCGTCTCTGGGGCCAACGTCCTGACTTTC.

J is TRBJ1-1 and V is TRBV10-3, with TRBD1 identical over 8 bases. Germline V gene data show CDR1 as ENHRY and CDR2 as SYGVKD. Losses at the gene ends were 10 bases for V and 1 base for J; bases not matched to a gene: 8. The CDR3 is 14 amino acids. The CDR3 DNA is TGTGCCACCCACAAGGGACAGGCGAACACTGAAGCTTTCTTT. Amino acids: CATHKGQANTEAFF.

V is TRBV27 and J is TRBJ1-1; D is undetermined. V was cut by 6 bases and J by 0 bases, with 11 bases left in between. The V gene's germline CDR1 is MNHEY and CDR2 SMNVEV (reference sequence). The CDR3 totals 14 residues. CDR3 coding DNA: TGTGCCAGCAGGCAGCGTGGCTTGAACACTGAAGCTTTCTTT. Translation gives CASRQRGLNTEAFF.

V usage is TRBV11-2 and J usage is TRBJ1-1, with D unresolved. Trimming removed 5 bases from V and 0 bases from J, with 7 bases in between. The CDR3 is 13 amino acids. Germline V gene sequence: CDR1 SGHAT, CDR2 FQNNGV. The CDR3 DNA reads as TGTGCCAGCAGCCCACAGCTGAACACTGAAGCTTTCTTT. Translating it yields CASSPQLNTEAFF.

The CDR3 here is CASSYRGVKNIQYF. In DNA form, the CDR3 reads TGTGCCAGCAGCTACCGCGGGGTGAAAAACATTCAGTACTTC. The gene calls are TRBV5-6 and TRBJ2-4; D possibly corresponds to TRBD2 (6 bases). The CDR3 spans 14 residues. CDR1 and CDR2 from the germline V gene are SGHDT and YYEEEE. V lost 3 bases and J lost 4, with 11 bases in between.

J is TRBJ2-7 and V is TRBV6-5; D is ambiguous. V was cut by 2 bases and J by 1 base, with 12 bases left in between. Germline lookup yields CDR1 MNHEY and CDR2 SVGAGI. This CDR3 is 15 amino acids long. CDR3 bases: TGTGCCAGCAGTTACGATTACGCACGGTCCTACGAGCAGTACTTC. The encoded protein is CASSYDYARSYEQYF.

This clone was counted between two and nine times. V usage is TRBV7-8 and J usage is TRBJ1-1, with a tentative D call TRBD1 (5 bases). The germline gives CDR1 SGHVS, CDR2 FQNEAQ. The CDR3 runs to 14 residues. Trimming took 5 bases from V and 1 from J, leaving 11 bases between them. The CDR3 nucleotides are TGTGCCAGCAGCGCCAGGGATTGGAACACTGAAGCTTTCTTT. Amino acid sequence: CASSARDWNTEAFF.

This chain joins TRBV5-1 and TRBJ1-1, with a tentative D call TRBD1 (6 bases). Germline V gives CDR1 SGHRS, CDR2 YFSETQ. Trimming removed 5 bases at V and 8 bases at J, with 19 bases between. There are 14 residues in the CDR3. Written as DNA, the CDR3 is TGCGCCAGCAGTTCCTACAGGGAACCGGGAGAAGCTTTCTTT. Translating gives CASSSYREPGEAFF.

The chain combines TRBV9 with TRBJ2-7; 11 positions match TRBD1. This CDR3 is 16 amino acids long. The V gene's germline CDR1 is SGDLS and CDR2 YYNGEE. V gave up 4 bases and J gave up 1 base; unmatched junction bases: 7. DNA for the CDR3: TGTGCCAGCAGCACCCCCGGGACAGGGGGATCCTACGAGCAGTACTTC. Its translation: CASSTPGTGGSYEQYF. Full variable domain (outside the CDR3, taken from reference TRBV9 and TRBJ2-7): DSGVTQTPKHLITATGQRVTLRCSPRSGDLSVYWYQQSLDQGLQFLIQYYNGEERAKGNILERFSAQQFPDLHSELNLSSLELGDSALYFCASSTPGTGGSYEQYFGPGTRLTVT.

DNA for the CDR3: TGTGCCAGCAGCCCATTCGTTGCCGGGAGCTCCTACAATGAGCAGTTCTTC. The encoded protein is CASSPFVAGSSYNEQFF. This rearrangement joins TRBV3-1 (or the pseudogene TRBV3-2) to TRBJ2-1; D might be TRBD2 (6 bases). Germline V gives CDR1 LGHDT, CDR2 YNNKEL (reference sequence). Trimming removed 4 bases from V and 0 bases from J, with 16 bases in between. This CDR3 has 17 residues.

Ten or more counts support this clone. CDR3 region: CASSFLPNTGELFF. The CDR3 bases are TGCGCCAGCAGTTTCCTACCAAACACCGGGGAGCTGTTTTTT. This chain connects TRBV4-1 to TRBJ2-2; D gene ambiguous. The V end was cut by 6 bases, the J end by 2 bases, with 10 bases between. The CDR3 is 14 residues long. Germline-derived CDR1 and CDR2 are MGHRA and YSYEKL.

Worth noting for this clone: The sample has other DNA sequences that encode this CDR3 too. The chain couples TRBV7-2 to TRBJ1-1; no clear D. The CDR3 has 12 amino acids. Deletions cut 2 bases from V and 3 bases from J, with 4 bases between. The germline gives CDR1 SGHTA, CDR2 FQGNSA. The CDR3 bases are TGTGCCAGCAGCTTATTCGACACTGAAGCTTTCTTT. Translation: CASSLFDTEAFF.

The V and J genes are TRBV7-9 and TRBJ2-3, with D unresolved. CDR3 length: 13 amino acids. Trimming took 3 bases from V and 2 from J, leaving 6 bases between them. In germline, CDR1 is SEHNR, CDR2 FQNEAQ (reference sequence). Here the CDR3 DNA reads TGTGCCAGCAGCTTCGGGTTCACAGATACGCAGTATTTT. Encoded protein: CASSFGFTDTQYF.

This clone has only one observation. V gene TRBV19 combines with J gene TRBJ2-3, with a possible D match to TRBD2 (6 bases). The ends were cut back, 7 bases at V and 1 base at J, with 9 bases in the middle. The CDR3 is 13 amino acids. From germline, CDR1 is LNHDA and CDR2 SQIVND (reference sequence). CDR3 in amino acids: CASKASGTDTQYF. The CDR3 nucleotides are TGTGCCAGTAAGGCTAGCGGCACAGATACGCAGTATTTT.

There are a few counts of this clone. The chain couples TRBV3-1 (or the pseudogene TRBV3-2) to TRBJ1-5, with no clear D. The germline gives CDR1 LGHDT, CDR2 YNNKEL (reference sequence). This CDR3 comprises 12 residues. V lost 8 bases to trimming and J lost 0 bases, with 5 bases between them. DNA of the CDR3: TGTGCCAGCTCAAATAGCAATCAGCCCCAGCATTTT. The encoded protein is CASSNSNQPQHF.

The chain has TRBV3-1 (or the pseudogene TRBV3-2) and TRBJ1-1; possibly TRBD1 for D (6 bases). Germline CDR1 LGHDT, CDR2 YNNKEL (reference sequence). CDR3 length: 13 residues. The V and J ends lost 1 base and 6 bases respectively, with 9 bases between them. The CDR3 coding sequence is TGTGCCAGCAGCCAAGTACAGGGAGCTGAAGCTTTCTTT. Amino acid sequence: CASSQVQGAEAFF.